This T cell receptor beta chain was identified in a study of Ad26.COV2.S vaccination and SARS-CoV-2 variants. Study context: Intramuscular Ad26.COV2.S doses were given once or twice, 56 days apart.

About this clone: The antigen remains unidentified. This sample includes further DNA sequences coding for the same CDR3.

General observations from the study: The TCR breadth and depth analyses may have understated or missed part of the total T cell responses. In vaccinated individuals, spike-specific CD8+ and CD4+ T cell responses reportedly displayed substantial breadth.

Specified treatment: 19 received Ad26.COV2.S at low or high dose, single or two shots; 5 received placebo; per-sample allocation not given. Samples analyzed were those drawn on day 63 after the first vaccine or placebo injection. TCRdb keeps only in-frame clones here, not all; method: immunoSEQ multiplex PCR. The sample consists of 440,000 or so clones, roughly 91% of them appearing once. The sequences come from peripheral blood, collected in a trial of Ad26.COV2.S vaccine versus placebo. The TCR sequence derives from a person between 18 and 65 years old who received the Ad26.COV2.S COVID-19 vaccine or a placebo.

CDR3 sequence: CASSLLRRYSNQPQHF. The CDR3 DNA reads as TGTGCCAGCAGTTTATTGCGACGGTATAGCAATCAGCCCCAGCATTTT. This chain links TRBV28 with TRBJ1-5, with D unclear. The germline V and J ends were trimmed by 1 base and 0 bases, with 10 bases remaining between them. The CDR3 runs to 16 residues. CDR1 is MDHEN and CDR2 is SYDVKM in the germline V gene. Using reference TRBV28 and TRBJ1-5 for the parts outside the CDR3, the full variable domain is DVKVTQSSRYLVKRTGEKVFLECVQDMDHENMFWYRQDPGLGLRLIYFSYDVKMKEKGDIPEGYSVSREKKERFSLILESASTNQTSMYLCASSLLRRYSNQPQHFGDGTRLSIL.